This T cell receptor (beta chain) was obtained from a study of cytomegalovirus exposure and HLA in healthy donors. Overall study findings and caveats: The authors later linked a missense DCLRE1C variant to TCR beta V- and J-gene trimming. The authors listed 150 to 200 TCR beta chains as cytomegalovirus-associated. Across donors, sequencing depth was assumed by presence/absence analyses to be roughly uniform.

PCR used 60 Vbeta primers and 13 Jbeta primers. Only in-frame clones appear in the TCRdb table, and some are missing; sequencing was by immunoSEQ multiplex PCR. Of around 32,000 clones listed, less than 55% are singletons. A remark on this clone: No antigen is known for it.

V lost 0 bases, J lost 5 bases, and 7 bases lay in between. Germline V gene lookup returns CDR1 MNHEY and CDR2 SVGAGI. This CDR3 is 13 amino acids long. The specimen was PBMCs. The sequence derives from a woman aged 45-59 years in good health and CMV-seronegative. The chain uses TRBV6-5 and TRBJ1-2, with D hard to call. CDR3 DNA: TGTGCCAGCAGTTACTCGGGAGGATATGGCTACACCTTC. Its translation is CASSYSGGYGYTF.